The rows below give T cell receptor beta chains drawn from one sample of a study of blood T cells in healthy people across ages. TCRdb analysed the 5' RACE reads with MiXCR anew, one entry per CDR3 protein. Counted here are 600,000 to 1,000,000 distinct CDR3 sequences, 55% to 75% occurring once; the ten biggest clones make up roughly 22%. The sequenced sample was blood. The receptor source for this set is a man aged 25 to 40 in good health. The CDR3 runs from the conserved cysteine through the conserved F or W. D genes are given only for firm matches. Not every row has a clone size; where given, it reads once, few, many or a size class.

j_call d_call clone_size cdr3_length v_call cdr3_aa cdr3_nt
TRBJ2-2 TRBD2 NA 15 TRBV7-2 CASRISGRESGDLFF TGTGCCAGCAGGATTAGCGGGAGGGAGTCAGGGGACCTGTTTTTT
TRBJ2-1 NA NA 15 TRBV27 CASSPGQRRYNEQFF TGTGCCAGCAGCCCTGGGCAGCGGCGCTACAATGAGCAGTTCTTC
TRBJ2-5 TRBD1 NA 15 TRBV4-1 CASSQRDRVQETQYF TGCGCCAGCAGCCAACGGGACAGAGTACAAGAGACCCAGTACTTC
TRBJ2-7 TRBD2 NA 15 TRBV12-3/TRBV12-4 CASRQSGTASYEQYF TGTGCCAGCAGACAAAGCGGGACTGCCTCCTACGAGCAGTACTTT
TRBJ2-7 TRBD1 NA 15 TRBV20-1 CSAMPPGQLFTEQYF TGCAGTGCTATGCCTCCGGGACAGCTTTTTACGGAGCAGTACTTC
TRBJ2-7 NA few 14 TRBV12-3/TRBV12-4 CASSLSGLRYEQYF TGTGCCAGCAGTCTATCGGGACTGAGGTACGAGCAGTACTTC
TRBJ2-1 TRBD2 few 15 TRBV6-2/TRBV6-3 CASSYLGLGINEQFF TGTGCCAGCAGTTACTTGGGACTAGGTATAAATGAGCAGTTCTTC
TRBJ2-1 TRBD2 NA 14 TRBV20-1 CSASSASGRSEQFF TGCAGTGCTAGCTCAGCTAGCGGGAGATCTGAGCAGTTCTTC
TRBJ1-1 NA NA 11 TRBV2 CASQRGTEAFF TGTGCCAGCCAAAGGGGGACGGAGGCTTTCTTT
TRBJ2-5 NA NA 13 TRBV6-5 CASGQNRWNEQYF TGTGCCAGCGGCCAAAATAGATGGAATGAGCAGTACTTC
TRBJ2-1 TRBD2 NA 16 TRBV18 CASSPPVVSGRDEQFF TGTGCCAGCTCACCACCGGTCGTTAGCGGGAGGGATGAGCAGTTCTTC
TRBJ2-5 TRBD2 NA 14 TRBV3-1 CASSRAGGMETQYF TGTGCCAGCAGCCGAGCGGGGGGGATGGAGACCCAGTACTTC
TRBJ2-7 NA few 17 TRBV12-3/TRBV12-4 CASSSPPGHRLTYEQYF TGTGCCAGCAGTTCGCCCCCGGGACACCGCCTTACGTACGAGCAGTACTTC
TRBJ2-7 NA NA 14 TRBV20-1 CSARSGENPSEQYF TGCAGTGCTAGAAGTGGGGAGAACCCCAGCGAGCAGTACTTC
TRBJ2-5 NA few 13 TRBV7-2 CASSLYLGAEQYF TGTGCCAGCAGCTTATACCTGGGTGCGGAGCAGTACTTC
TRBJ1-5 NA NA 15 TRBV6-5 CASSYSRQGTWPQHF TGTGCCAGCAGTTACTCGCGGCAGGGGACATGGCCCCAGCATTTT
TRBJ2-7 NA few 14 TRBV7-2 CASSGGRSSYEQYF TGTGCCAGCAGCGGGGGGCGGAGCTCCTACGAGCAGTACTTC
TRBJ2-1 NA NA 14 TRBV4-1 CASGTGNDYNEQFF TGCGCCAGCGGGACCGGGAACGATTACAATGAGCAGTTCTTC
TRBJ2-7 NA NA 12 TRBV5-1 CVSSLSYGEQYF TGCGTCAGCAGCCTTTCGTACGGCGAGCAGTACTTC
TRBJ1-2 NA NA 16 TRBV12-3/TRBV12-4 CASRPGGVLGDDGYTF TGTGCCAGCAGACCCGGCGGCGTACTAGGAGATGATGGCTACACCTTC
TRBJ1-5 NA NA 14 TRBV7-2 CASSLAGDSQPQHF TGTGCCAGCAGCTTAGCAGGGGATTCTCAGCCCCAGCATTTT
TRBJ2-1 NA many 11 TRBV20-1 CSARLFNEQFF TGCAGTGCTAGGCTGTTCAATGAGCAGTTCTTC
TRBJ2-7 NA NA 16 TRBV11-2 CASSGGEAVWSYEQYF TGTGCCAGCAGCGGAGGGGAAGCAGTTTGGTCCTACGAGCAGTACTTC
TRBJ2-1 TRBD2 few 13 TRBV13 CASSSRTSYEQFF TGTGCCAGCAGCTCTCGGACTAGCTATGAGCAGTTCTTC
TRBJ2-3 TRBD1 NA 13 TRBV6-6 CASRVQGADTQYF TGTGCCAGCAGAGTACAGGGGGCAGATACGCAGTATTTT
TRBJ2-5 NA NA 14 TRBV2 CASSDLDSKGTQYF TGTGCCAGCAGCGACTTGGACAGTAAGGGGACCCAGTACTTC
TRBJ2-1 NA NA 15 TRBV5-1 CASSHRGEGYNEQFF TGCGCCAGCAGCCACCGTGGCGAGGGTTACAATGAGCAGTTCTTC
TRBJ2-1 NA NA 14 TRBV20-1 CSAVSGTGNNEQFF TGCAGTGCTGTTAGCGGGACAGGCAACAATGAGCAGTTCTTC
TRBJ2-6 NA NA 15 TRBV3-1 CASSEREAGANVLTF TGTGCCAGCAGCGAGAGAGAAGCTGGGGCCAACGTCCTGACTTTC
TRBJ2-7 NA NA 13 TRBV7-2 CASSSLGSYEQYF TGTGCCAGCAGCTCCCTTGGGAGTTACGAGCAGTACTTC
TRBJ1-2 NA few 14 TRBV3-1 CASSQEGLNYGYTF TGTGCCAGCAGCCAAGAAGGGCTAAACTATGGCTACACCTTC
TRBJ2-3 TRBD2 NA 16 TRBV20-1 CSASDRLAGTTDTQYF TGCAGTGCTAGCGATCGACTAGCGGGGACCACAGATACGCAGTATTTT
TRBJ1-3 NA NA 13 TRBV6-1 CASKMQGGNTIYF TGTGCCAGCAAGATGCAGGGAGGGAACACCATATATTTT
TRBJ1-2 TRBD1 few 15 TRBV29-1 CSVEDTGAPNYGYTF TGCAGCGTTGAAGATACAGGGGCTCCTAACTATGGCTACACCTTC
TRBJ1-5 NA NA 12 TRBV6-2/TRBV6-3 CASSYSQKPQHF TGTGCCAGCAGTTACTCGCAAAAGCCCCAGCATTTT
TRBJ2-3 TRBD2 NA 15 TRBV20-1 CSARDPSGARDTQYF TGCAGTGCTAGAGATCCTAGCGGGGCGCGAGATACGCAGTATTTT
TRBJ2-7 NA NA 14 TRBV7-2 CASSYKTGSYEQYF TGTGCCAGCAGCTACAAGACGGGCTCCTACGAGCAGTACTTC
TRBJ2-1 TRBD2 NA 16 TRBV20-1 CSAMRRERGSYNEQFF TGCAGTGCCATGCGAAGGGAGCGGGGATCCTACAATGAGCAGTTCTTC
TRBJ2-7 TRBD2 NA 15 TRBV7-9 CASSWTTSGSYEQYF TGTGCCAGCAGCTGGACGACTAGCGGGAGTTACGAGCAGTACTTC
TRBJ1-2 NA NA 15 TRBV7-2 CASSPTPSEGYGYTF TGTGCCAGCAGCCCTACTCCCTCTGAAGGCTATGGCTACACCTTC
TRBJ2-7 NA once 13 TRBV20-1 CSALRQAAYEQYF TGCAGTGCGTTAAGGCAGGCTGCCTACGAGCAGTACTTC
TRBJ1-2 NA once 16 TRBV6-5 CASSPDPTGNLYGYTF TGTGCCAGCAGTCCCGACCCAACAGGGAACCTCTATGGCTACACCTTC
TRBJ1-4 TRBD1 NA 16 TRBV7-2 CASSLSGQGGNEKLFF TGTGCCAGCAGCTTAAGCGGACAGGGTGGTAATGAAAAACTGTTTTTT
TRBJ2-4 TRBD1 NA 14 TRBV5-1 CASSIGQGDGEQYF TGCGCCAGCAGCATCGGACAGGGAGACGGGGAGCAGTACTTC
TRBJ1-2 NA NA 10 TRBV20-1 CSASEDGYTF TGCAGTGCTAGTGAGGATGGCTACACCTTC
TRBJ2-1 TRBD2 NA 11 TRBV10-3 CATRVGGGQFF TGTGCCACCAGAGTGGGCGGGGGGCAGTTCTTC
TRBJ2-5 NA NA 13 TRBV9 CASSVGISYGQYF TGTGCCAGCAGCGTGGGCATCTCCTACGGGCAGTACTTC
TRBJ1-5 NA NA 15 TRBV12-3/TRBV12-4 CASSVLSEEDQPQHF TGTGCCAGCAGTGTACTGTCGGAGGAGGATCAGCCCCAGCATTTT
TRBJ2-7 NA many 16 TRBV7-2 CASSRTWQESSYEQYF TGTGCCAGCAGCCGAACCTGGCAGGAGAGCTCCTACGAGCAGTACTTC
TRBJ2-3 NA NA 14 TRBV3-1 CASSQDLRGLTQYF TGTGCCAGCAGCCAAGATTTGCGGGGTCTAACGCAGTATTTT
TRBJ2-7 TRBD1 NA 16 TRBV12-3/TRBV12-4 CASSSSGGLYRYEQYF TGTGCCAGCAGTTCTTCAGGGGGCCTTTATAGATACGAGCAGTACTTC
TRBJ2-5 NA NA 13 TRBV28 CASTSLARETQYF TGTGCCAGCACCTCACTAGCACGTGAGACCCAGTACTTC
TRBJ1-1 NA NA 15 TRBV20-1 CSARPRRGWNTEAFF TGCAGTGCTAGACCCAGGAGGGGGTGGAACACTGAAGCTTTCTTT
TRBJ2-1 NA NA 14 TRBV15 CATSSLLGGNEQFF TGTGCCACCAGCAGCCTACTTGGGGGGAATGAGCAGTTCTTC
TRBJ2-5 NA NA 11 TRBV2 CASREWETQYF TGTGCCAGCAGGGAGTGGGAGACCCAGTACTTC
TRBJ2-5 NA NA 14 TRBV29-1 CSADLGSTRETQYF TGCAGCGCAGACCTTGGTAGCACTCGGGAGACCCAGTACTTC
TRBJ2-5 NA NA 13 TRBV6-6 CASSSGGSQRRYF TGCGCCAGCAGCTCCGGAGGGTCTCAGCGTAGGTACTTC
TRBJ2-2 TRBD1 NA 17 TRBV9 CASSVGGQGGNTGELFF TGTGCCAGCAGCGTGGGAGGACAGGGAGGGAACACCGGGGAGCTGTTTTTT
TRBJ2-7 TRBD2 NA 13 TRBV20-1 CSAGLAASGEQYF TGCAGTGCGGGACTAGCGGCTTCGGGCGAGCAGTACTTC
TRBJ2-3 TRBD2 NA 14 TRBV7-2 CASSTGLVTDTQYF TGTGCCAGCAGCACCGGACTAGTCACAGATACGCAGTATTTT